This T cell receptor beta chain came from a study of T cell responses to AZD1222 COVID-19 vaccine. This clone was counted once. Antigen: not known. The CDR3 runs 13 residues. V dropped 8 bases and J dropped 3 bases, with 13 bases sitting between them. The V gene's germline CDR1 is MNHEY and CDR2 SVGAGI. Assay used: immunoSEQ multiplex PCR; TCRdb lists only in-frame clones, some missing. This sample has roughly 150,000 clones, with 88% found just once. Study-wide results and caveats: It should be noted that donors were predominantly white British and more often female, and clonal diversity was possibly underestimated. Following two doses of AZD1222, Spike-specific TCR breadth and depth rose. CD4 TCRs linked to vaccination spanned spike, dominating at 160-218 and 743-854.

The chain links TRBV6-5 to TRBJ1-2; tentatively, D is TRBD1 (5 bases). This clonotype was obtained from an adult in good health. The sequencing used peripheral blood, collected on day 0 of MenACWY control vaccination. The CDR3 nucleotides read TGTGCCAGCGGGGTCGGGGGAGACTATGGCTACACCTTC. Its translation: CASGVGGDYGYTF.